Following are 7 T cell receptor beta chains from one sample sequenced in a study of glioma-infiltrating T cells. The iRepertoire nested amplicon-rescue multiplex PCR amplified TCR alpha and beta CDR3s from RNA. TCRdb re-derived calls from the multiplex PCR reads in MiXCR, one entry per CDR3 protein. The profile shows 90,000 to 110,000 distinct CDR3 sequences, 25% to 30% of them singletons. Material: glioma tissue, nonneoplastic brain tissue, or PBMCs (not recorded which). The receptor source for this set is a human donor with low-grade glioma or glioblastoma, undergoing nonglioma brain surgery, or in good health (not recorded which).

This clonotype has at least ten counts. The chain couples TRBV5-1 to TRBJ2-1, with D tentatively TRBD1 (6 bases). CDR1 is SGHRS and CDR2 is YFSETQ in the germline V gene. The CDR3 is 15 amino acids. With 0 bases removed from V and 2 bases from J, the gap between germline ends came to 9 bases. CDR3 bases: TGCGCCAGCAGCTTGGGGACAGAACCCTACAATGAGCAGTTCTTC. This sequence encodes CASSLGTEPYNEQFF.

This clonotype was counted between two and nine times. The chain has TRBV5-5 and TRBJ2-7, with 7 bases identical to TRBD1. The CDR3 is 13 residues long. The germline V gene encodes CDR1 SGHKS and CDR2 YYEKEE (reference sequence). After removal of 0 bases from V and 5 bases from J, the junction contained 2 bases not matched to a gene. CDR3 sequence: CASSLVDRDEQYF. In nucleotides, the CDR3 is TGTGCCAGCAGCTTGGTTGACAGGGACGAGCAGTACTTC.

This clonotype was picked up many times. The CDR3 spells CASSGTENQPQHF. The CDR3 region has the DNA TGTGCCAGCAGCGGGACAGAGAATCAGCCCCAGCATTTT. The J gene is TRBJ1-5, the V gene TRBV7-2, with 7 bases that match TRBD1. Germline trimming cut 5 bases from V and 4 bases from J; bases unmatched to any gene: 2. This CDR3 spans 13 amino acids. The germline V gene encodes CDR1 SGHTA and CDR2 FQGNSA.

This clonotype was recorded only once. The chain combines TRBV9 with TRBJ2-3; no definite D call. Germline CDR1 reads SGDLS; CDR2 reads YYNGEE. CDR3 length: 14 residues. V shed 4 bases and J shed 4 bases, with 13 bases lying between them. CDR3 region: CASSYSWTADTQYF. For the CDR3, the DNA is TGTGCCAGCAGCTATAGCTGGACGGCAGATACGCAGTATTTT.

The CDR3 reads CASSIDGQVGADTQYF. The CDR3 DNA follows: TGTGCCAGTAGTATAGATGGACAGGTTGGAGCAGATACGCAGTATTTT. This chain links TRBV19 with TRBJ2-3; TRBD1 agrees at 7 bases. The germline V gene has CDR1 LNHDA and CDR2 SQIVND (reference sequence). V was pared by 0 bases and J by 4 bases, with 7 bases of the junction left unmatched. CDR3 length: 16 residues.

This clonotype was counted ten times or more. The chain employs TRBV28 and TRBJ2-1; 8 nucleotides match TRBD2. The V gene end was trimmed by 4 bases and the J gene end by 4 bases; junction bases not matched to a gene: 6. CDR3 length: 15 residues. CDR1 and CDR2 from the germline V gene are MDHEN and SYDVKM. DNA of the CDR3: TGTGCCAGCAGTTCGGGGGGGGGGGGGTACAATGAGCAGTTCTTC. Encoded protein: CASSSGGGGYNEQFF.

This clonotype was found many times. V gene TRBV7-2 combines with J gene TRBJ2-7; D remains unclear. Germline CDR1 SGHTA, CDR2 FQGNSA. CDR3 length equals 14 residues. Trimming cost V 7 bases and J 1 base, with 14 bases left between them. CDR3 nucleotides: TGTGCCAGCAACCTAAGGACGGAATCCTACGAGCAGTACTTC. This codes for CASNLRTESYEQYF.